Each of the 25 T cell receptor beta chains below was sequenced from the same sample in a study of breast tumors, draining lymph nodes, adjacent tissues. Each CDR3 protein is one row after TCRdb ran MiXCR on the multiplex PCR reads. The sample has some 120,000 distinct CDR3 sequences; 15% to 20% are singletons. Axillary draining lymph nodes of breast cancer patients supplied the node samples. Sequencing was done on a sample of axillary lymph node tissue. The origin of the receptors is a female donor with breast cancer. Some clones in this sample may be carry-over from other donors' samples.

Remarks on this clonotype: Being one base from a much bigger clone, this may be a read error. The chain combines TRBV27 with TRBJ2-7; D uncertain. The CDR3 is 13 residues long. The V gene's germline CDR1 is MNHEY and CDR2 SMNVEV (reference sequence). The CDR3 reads CASSPTAVYGQYF. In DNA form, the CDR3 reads TGTGCCAGCAGCCCCACGGCAGTGTACGGGCAGTACTTC.

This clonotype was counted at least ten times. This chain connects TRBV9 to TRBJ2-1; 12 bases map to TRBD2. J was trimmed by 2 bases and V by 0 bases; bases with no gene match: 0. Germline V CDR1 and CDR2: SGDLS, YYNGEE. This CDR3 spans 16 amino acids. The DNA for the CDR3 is TGTGCCAGCAGCGTAGGACTAGCGGGGGCCTACAATGAGCAGTTCTTC. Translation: CASSVGLAGAYNEQFF.

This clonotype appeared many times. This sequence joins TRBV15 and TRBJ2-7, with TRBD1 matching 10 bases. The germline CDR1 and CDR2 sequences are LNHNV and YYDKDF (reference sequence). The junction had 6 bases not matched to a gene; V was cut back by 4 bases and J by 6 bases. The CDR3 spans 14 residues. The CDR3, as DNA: TGTGCCACCAGCATCGGGACAGGGGCTGCCGAGCAGTACTTC. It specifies CATSIGTGAAEQYF.

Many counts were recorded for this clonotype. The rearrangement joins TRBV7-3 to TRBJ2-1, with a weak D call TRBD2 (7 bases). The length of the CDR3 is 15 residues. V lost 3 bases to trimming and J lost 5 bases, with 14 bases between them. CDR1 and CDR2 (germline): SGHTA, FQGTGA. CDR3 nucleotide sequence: TGTGCCAGCAGCTTGTGGGGGGGGGGCCACAATGAGCAGTTCTTC. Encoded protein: CASSLWGGGHNEQFF.

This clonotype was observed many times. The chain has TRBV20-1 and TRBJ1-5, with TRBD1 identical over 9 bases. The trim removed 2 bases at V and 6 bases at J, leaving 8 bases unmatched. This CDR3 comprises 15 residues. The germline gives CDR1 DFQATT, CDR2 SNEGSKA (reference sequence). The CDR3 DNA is TGCAGTGCTAGACCGGGACAGGGATCTTCTCAGCCCCAGCATTTT. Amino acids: CSARPGQGSSQPQHF.

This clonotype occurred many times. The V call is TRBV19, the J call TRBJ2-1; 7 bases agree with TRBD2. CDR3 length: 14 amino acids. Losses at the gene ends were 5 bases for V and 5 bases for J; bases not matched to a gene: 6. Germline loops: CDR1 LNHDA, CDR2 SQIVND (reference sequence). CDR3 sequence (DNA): TGTGCCAGTAGTGTCCCGGGACTACACAATGAGCAGTTCTTC. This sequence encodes CASSVPGLHNEQFF.

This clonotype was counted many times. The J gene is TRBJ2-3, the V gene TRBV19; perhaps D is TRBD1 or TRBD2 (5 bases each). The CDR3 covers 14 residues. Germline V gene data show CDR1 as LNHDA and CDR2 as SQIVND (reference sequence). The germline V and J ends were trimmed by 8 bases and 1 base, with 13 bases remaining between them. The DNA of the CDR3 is TGTGCCAGTGGGGACGCCGGGGGCACAGATACGCAGTATTTT. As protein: CASGDAGGTDTQYF.

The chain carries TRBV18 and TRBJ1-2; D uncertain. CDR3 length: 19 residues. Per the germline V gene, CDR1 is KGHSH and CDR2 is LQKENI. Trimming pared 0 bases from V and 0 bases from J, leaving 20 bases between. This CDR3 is CASSPPSGPMVPANYGYTF. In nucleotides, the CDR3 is TGTGCCAGCTCACCACCATCCGGACCCATGGTTCCAGCTAACTATGGCTACACCTTC.

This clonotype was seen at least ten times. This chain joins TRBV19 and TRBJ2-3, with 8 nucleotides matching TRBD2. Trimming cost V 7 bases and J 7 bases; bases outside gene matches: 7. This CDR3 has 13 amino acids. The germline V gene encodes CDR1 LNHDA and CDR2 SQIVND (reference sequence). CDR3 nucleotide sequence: TGTGCCAGTACCCCTGTAGCGGGAAATACGCAGTATTTT. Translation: CASTPVAGNTQYF.

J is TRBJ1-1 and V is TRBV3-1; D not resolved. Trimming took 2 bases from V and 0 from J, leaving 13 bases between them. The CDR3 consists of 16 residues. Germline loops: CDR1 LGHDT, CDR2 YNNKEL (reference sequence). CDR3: CASSQSLGSMNTEAFF. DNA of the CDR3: TGTGCCAGCAGCCAATCTTTGGGGTCAATGAACACTGAAGCTTTCTTT.

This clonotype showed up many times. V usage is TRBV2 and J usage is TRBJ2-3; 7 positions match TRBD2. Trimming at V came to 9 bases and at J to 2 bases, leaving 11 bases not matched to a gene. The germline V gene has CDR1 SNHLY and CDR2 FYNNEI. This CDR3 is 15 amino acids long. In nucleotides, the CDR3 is TGTGCCAGTGTGGGAGGACTAGGGATCACAGATACGCAGTATTTT. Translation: CASVGGLGITDTQYF.

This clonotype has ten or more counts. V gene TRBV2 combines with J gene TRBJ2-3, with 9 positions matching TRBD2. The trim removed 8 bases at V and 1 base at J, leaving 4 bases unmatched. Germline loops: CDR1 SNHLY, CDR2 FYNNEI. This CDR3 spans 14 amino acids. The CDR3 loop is CASGAGGGTDTQYF. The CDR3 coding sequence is TGTGCCAGCGGGGCGGGGGGGGGCACAGATACGCAGTATTTT.

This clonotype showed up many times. CDR3 in DNA: TGCGCCAGCAAATCGGTACAGGGGGGCGGGGAGCAGTACTTC. This translates into CASKSVQGGGEQYF. The V call is TRBV5-1, the J call TRBJ2-7; the match to TRBD1 covers 8 bases. The CDR3 spans 14 residues. V was clipped by 6 bases and J by 7 bases; unmatched bases: 12. Germline CDR1 reads SGHRS; CDR2 reads YFSETQ.

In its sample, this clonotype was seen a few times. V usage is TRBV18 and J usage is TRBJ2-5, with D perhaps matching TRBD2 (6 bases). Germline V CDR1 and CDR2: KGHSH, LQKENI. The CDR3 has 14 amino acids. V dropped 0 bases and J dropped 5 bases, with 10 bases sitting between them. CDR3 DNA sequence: TGTGCCAGCTCACCACCCGGGGGTCTCGAGACCCAGTACTTC. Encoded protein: CASSPPGGLETQYF.

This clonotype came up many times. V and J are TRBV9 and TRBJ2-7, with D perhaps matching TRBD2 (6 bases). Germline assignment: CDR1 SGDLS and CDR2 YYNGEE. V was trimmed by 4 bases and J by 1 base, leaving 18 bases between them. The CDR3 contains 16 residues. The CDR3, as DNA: TGTGCCAGCAGCCCCGGCTCCGGGACTTTATCCTACGAGCAGTACTTC. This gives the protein CASSPGSGTLSYEQYF.

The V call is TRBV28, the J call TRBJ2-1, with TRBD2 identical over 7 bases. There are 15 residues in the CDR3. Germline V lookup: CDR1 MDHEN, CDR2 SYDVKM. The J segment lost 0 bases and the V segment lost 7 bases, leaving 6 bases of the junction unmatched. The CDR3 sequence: CASITGGHSYNEQFF. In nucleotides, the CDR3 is TGTGCCAGCATTACGGGAGGCCACTCCTACAATGAGCAGTTCTTC.

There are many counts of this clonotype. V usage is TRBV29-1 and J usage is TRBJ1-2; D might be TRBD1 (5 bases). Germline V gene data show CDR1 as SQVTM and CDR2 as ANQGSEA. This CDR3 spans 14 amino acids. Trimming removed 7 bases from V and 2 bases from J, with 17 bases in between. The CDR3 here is CSATAGDPNYGYTF. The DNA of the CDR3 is TGCAGCGCCACAGCCGGGGACCCCAACTATGGCTACACCTTC.

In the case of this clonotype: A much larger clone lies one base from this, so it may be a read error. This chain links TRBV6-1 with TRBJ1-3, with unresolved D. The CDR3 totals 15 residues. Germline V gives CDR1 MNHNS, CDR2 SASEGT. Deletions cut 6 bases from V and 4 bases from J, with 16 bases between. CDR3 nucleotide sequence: TGTGCCAGCAGCCTTGAAGTACAAATCGGAAACACCATATATTTT. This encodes CASSLEVQIGNTIYF.

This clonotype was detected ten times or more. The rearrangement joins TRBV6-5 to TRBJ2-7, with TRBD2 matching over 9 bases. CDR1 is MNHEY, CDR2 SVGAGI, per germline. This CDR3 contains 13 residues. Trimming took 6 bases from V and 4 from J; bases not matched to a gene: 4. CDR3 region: CASRETSGYEQYF. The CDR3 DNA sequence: TGTGCCAGCAGGGAGACTAGCGGTTACGAGCAGTACTTC.

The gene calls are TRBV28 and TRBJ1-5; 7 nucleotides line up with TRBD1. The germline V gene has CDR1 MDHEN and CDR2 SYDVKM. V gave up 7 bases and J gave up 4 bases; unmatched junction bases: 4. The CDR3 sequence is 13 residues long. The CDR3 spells CASKSRGNQPQHF. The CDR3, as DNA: TGTGCCAGCAAGAGCAGGGGGAATCAGCCCCAGCATTTT.

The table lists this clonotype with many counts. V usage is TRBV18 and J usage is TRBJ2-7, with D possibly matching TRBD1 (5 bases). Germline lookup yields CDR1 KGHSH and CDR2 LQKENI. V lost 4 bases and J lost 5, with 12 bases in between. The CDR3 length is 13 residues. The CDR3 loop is CASSRSQGNEQYF. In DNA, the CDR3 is TGTGCCAGCTCACGAAGCCAGGGAAACGAGCAGTACTTC.

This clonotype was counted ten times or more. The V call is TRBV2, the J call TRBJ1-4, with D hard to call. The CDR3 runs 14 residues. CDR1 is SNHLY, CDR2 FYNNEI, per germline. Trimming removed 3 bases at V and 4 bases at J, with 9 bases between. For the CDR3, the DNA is TGTGCCAGCAGTGATATGGGAGTTAATGAAAAACTGTTTTTT. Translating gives CASSDMGVNEKLFF.

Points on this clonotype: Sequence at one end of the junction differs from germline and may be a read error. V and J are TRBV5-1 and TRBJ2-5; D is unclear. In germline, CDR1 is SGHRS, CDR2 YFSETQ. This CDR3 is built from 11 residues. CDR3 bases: TGCGCCAGCAGCAGACAAGAGACCCAGCACTTC. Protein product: CASSRQETQHF.

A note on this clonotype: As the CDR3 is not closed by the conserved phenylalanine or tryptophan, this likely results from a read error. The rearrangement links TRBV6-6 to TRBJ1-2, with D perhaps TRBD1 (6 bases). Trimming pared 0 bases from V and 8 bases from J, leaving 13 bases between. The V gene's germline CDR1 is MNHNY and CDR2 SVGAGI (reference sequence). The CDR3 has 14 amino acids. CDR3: CASSYSLDRHGYTH. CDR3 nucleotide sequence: TGTGCCAGCAGTTACTCTTTGGACAGACACGGCTACACCCAC.

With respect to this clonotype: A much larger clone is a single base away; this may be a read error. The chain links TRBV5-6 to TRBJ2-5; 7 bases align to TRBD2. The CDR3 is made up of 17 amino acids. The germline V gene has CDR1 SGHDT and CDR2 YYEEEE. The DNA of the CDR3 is TGTGCCAGCAGCTTGGGGGGTAGCGGGCCGATCCAAGAGTCCCAGTACTTC. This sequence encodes CASSLGGSGPIQESQYF.